The rows below give T cell receptor beta chains drawn from one sample of a study of OX40 agonist ivuxolimab in advanced cancers. TCRdb's copy holds only in-frame clones and misses some; the assay was immunoSEQ multiplex PCR. The data show 45,000 to 50,000 clones, over 90% seen once. The material sequenced was CD4+ or CD8+ T cells sorted from blood, taken in a trial of the OX40 agonist ivuxolimab. The receptor set was obtained from an adult with an advanced solid tumor such as melanoma, head and neck, liver or kidney cancer. CDR3s include the opening cysteine and the closing phenylalanine or tryptophan. The D gene is left open where the match is weak. The size of a clone is reported for some rows only, either as once, few or many, or as a class for expanded clones.

v_gene	j_gene	d_gene	abundance	CDR3nt	CDR3aa
TRBV13	TRBJ2-7	.	few	TGTGCCAGCAGCTTCGGGACAGAGGGGGGCGAGCAGTACTTC	CASSFGTEGGEQYF
TRBV7-2	TRBJ2-1	.	once	TGTGCCAGCAGCTTAGTCCGAAGCTCCTACAATGAGCAGTTCTTC	CASSLVRSSYNEQFF
TRBV7-6	TRBJ2-5	TRBD1	.	TGTGCCAGCAGCATTCCCGGGACAGGGTCTGAGTCCCAGTACTTC	CASSIPGTGSESQYF
TRBV30	TRBJ1-1	.	.	TGTGCCTGGATCGGGGACCACAATTTGGCTTTCTTT	CAWIGDHNLAFF
TRBV13	TRBJ2-2	.	.	TGTGCCAGCAGCTTTGAGAACACCGGGGAGCTGTTTTTT	CASSFENTGELFF
TRBV7-3	TRBJ2-1	TRBD1	.	TGTGCCAGCAGCATACCGGGACAGTACAATGAGCAGTTCTTC	CASSIPGQYNEQFF
TRBV15	TRBJ2-5	.	.	TGTGCCACCAGGCAGGCAGGGCGCGAGACCCAGTACTTC	CATRQAGRETQYF
TRBV6-5	TRBJ1-1	TRBD1	.	TGTGCCAGCAGTAAACAGGGGGTAAACACTGAAGCTTTCTTT	CASSKQGVNTEAFF
TRBV6-1	TRBJ2-1	TRBD2	.	TGTGCCAGCGGGCGGGGGGGCACCCCAGAGCAGTTCTTC	CASGRGGTPEQFF
TRBV6-5	TRBJ2-3	.	.	TGTGCCAGCAGTCAAGACACCGACACAGATACGCAGTATTTT	CASSQDTDTDTQYF